This T cell receptor (beta chain) is from a study of T cells in Graves' hyperthyroidism and ophthalmopathy. RNA transcripts gave rise to amplified TCR beta CDR3 regions. The HTBI primer set served for first-round RT-PCR of the TCR CDR3. From the multiplex PCR reads, TCRdb called clonotypes with MiXCR, one entry per CDR3 protein. The repertoire has 310,000 or so distinct CDR3 sequences, over 15% of them found once; the top ten carry roughly 53%. This clonotype was recorded at least ten times. Its antigen remains unidentified. Study outcomes and limitations: The model identified upcoming ophthalmopathy a median around 7.1 months ahead of onset. Most expanded thyroid clonotypes above 0.001 recurred in blood.

V lost 6 bases and J lost 4; bases outside the gene matches: 7. CDR3 length: 14 amino acids. In germline, CDR1 is MDHEN, CDR2 SYDVKM. The sample consisted of blood. The rearrangement links TRBV28 to TRBJ1-2; 8 nucleotides agree with TRBD1. The receptor's source is a woman in her sixties or seventies with Graves' ophthalmopathy. CDR3 in DNA: TGTGCCAGCAGCCCAGGACAGGGTTCCTATGGCTACACCTTC. This translates into CASSPGQGSYGYTF.